This passage covers 5 T cell receptor beta chains from one sample sequenced in a study of OX40 agonist ivuxolimab in advanced cancers. TCRdb's table, derived via immunoSEQ multiplex PCR, lists solely in-frame clones and lacks some. The table records roughly 60,000 clones, 70% to 90% of them present only once. The specimen was CD4+ or CD8+ T cells sorted from blood, collected in a trial of the OX40 agonist ivuxolimab. All receptors come from an adult with an advanced solid tumor such as melanoma, head and neck, liver or kidney cancer.

This chain uses TRBV11-2 with TRBJ1-2; D call uncertain. CDR3 length: 14 amino acids. The V gene's germline CDR1 is SGHAT and CDR2 FQNNGV. Trimming pared 1 base from V and 5 bases from J, leaving 11 bases between. CDR3 amino acids: CASSLVTRSYGYTF. In DNA form, the CDR3 reads TGTGCCAGCAGCTTAGTCACAAGAAGTTATGGCTACACCTTC.

This clone showed up just a few times. The rearrangement joins TRBV10-2 to TRBJ2-4; 11 nucleotides align to TRBD1. The V gene end was trimmed by 4 bases and the J gene end by 1 base; junction bases not matched to a gene: 9. The germline CDR1 and CDR2 sequences are WSHSY and SAAADI. This CDR3 has 18 amino acids. The CDR3 region has the DNA TGCGCCAGCAGTGCTGGACAGGGGGCTCTAATTGCCAAAAACATTCAGTACTTC. It is translated as CASSAGQGALIAKNIQYF.

This clone has more than one count but fewer than ten. This sequence joins TRBV15 and TRBJ1-1; D unresolved. V was shortened by 0 bases and J by 5 bases, with 13 bases between the two germline ends. The CDR3 is 15 residues long. Looked up from germline, CDR1 is LNHNV and CDR2 is YYDKDF (reference sequence). CDR3 sequence: CATSRDFQARTEAFF. DNA for the CDR3: TGTGCCACCAGCAGAGATTTCCAGGCTAGGACTGAAGCTTTCTTT.

This clone was seen a single time. The chain recombines TRBV9 with TRBJ2-1, with 10 bases that match TRBD2. The ends lost 4 bases at V and 9 bases at J; junction bases unmatched: 10. The CDR3 length is 15 residues. In germline, CDR1 is SGDLS, CDR2 YYNGEE. The CDR3 nucleotides read TGTGCCAGCAGCCCTGCTAGCGGGAGTGACGGTGAGCAGTTCTTC. Translation gives CASSPASGSDGEQFF. Together with reference TRBV9 and TRBJ2-1, the CDR3 gives the full variable domain: DSGVTQTPKHLITATGQRVTLRCSPRSGDLSVYWYQQSLDQGLQFLIQYYNGEERAKGNILERFSAQQFPDLHSELNLSSLELGDSALYFCASSPASGSDGEQFFGPGTRLTVL.

This clone was counted a few times. This chain links TRBV28 with TRBJ1-4, with D possibly being TRBD1 (6 bases). The CDR3 totals 15 residues. V dropped 2 bases and J dropped 7 bases, with 14 bases sitting between them. Germline V CDR1 and CDR2: MDHEN, SYDVKM. CDR3 nucleotides: TGTGCCAGCAGTTTAGATAGGGGGATTGGTGAAAAACTGTTTTTT. This gives the protein CASSLDRGIGEKLFF.